The clone carrying this T cell receptor (beta chain) was observed a handful of times. The antigen remains undetermined. This sample stems from a study of T-cell memory formation after mild COVID-19. V gave up 10 bases and J gave up 1 base, with 17 bases separating them. There are 14 residues in the CDR3. Germline V gives CDR1 SNHLY, CDR2 FYNNEI. After 5'RACE with constant-segment primers, TCR alpha and TCR beta cDNA libraries carrying sample barcodes and UMIs were obtained. One entry per CDR3 protein results from TCRdb running MiXCR on the 5' RACE reads. The sample has hundreds of thousands of distinct CDR3 sequences, approximately 27% seen once. Study results and caveats: Clones from the second wave (peaking day 37) had unconfirmed SARS-CoV-2 specificity.

Source material: PBMCs or a T cell subset sorted from them (not recorded which). This clonotype originated in an adult woman who had mild COVID-19 (a few samples of this study predate the infection). Cell type and time point are not known. The rearrangement links TRBV2 to TRBJ2-7, with D perhaps matching TRBD1 (5 bases). The CDR3 DNA reads as TGTGCCACCTCGACAGAGCTGGAATCCTACGAGCAGTACTTC. Protein: CATSTELESYEQYF.